This T cell receptor beta chain was observed in a study of blood T cell repertoires in COVID-19. Turning to the study itself: Whether acute or convalescent, the COVID-19 samples came from the United States, Italy and Spain.

The CDR3 covers 13 residues. V lost 1 base to trimming and J lost 10 bases; unmatched junction nucleotides: 7. Germline CDR1 reads GTSNPN; CDR2 reads SVGIG (reference sequence). How the authors handled the data: Researchers report that nucleated cell counts were estimated from reference gene primer amplification. The repertoire was sequenced with immunoSEQ multiplex PCR; TCRdb's copy has only in-frame clones and lacks some. V and J calls and clone size are given by that table; D and trimming were obtained from the DNA. The data contain more than 100,000 clones, 90% of them seen just once; the ten biggest clones take up 3.8%. In Seattle, patients joined the study during active infection and were tracked longitudinally.

The rearrangement links TRBV30 to TRBJ1-2; 9 nucleotides agree with TRBD1. This receptor was obtained from a woman aged 55-69 years with COVID-19, enrolled during active disease. Sample: peripheral blood. CDR3 nucleotide sequence: TGTGCCTGGAGTGAGGGACAGGGACGTCTCTACACCTTC. Translating it yields CAWSEGQGRLYTF.